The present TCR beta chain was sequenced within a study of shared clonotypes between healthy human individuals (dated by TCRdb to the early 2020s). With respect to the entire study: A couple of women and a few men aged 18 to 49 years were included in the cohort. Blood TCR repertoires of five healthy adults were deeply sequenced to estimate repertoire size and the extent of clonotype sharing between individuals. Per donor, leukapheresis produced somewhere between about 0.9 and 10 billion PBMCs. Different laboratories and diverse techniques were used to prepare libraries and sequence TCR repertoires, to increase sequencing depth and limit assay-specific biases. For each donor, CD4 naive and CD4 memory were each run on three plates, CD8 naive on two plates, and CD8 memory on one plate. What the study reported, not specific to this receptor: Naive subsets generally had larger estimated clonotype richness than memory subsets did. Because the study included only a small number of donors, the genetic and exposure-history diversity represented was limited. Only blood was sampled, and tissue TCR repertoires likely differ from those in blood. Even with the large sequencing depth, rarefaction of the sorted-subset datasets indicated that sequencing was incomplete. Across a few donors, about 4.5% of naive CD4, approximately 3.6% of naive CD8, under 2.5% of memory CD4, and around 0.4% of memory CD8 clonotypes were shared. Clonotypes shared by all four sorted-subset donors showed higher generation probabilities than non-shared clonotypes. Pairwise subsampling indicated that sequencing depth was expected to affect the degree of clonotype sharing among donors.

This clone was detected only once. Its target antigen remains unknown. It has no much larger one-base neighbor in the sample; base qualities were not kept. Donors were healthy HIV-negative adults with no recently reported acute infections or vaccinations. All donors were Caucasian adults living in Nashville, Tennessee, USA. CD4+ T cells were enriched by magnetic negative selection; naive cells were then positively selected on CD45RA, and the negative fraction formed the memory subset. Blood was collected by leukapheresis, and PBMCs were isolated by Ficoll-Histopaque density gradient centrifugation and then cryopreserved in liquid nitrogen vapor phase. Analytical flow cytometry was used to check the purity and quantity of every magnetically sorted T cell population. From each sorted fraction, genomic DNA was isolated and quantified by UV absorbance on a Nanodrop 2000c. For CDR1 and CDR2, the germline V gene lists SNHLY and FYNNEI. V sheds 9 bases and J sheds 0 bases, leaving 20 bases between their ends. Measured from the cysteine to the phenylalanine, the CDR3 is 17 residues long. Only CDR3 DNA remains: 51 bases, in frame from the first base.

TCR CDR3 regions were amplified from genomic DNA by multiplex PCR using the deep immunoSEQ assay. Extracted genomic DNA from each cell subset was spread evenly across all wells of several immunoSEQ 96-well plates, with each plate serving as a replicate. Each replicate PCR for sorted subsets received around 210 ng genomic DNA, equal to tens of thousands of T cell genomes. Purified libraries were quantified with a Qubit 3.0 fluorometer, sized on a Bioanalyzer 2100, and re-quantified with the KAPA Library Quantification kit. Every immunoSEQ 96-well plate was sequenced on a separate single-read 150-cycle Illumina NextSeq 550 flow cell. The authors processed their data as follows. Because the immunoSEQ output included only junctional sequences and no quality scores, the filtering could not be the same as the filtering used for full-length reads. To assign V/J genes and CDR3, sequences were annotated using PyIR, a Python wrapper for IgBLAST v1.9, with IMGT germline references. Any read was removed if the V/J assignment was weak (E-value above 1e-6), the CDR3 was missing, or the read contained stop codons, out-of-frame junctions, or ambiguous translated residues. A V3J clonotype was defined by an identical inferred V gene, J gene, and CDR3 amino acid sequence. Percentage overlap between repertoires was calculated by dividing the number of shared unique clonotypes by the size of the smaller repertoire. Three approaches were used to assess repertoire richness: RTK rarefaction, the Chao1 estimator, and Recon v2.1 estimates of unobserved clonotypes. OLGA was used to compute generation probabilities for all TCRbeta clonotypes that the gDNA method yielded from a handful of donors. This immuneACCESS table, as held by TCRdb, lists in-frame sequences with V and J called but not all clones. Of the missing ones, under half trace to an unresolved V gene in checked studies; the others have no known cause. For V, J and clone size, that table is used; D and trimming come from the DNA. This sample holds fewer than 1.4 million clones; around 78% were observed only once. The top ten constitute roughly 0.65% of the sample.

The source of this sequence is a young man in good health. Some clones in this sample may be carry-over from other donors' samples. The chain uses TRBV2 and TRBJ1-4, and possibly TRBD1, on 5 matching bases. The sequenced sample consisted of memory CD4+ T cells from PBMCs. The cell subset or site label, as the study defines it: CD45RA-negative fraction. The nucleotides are TGTGCCAGTACTTCCAGGGCAGTAGGTACAACTAATGAAAAACTGTTTTTT. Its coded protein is CASTSRAVGTTNEKLFF.